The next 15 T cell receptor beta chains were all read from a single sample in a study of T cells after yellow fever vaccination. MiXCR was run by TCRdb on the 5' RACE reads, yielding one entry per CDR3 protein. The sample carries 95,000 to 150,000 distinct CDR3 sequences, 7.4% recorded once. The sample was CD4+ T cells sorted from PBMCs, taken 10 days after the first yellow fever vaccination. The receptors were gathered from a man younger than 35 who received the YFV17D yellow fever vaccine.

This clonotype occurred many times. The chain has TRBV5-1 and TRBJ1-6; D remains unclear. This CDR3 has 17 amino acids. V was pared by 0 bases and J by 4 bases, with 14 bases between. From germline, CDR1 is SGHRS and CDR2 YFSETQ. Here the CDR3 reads CASSLAFRTSYNSPLHF. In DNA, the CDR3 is TGCGCCAGCAGCTTGGCATTTAGGACCTCTTATAATTCACCCCTCCACTTT.

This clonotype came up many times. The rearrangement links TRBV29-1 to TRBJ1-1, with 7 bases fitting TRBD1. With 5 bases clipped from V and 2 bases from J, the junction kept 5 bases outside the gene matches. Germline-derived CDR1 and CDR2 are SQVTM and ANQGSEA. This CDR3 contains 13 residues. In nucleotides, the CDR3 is TGCAGCGTTCGAGGACAGGCCAACACTGAAGCTTTCTTT. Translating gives CSVRGQANTEAFF.

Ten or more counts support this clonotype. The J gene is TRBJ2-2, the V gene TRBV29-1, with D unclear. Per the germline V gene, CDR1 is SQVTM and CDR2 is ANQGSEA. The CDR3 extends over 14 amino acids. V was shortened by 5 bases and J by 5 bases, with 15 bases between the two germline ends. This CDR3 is CSVISGGWTGELFF. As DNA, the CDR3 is TGCAGCGTTATCTCTGGTGGGTGGACCGGGGAGCTGTTTTTT.

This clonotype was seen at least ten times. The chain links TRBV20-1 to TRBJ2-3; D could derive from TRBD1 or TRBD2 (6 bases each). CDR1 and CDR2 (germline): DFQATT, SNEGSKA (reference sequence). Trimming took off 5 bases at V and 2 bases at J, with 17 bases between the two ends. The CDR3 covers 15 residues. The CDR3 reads CSAATIRGPTDTQYF. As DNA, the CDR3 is TGCAGTGCTGCCACCATTCGGGGGCCCACAGATACGCAGTATTTT.

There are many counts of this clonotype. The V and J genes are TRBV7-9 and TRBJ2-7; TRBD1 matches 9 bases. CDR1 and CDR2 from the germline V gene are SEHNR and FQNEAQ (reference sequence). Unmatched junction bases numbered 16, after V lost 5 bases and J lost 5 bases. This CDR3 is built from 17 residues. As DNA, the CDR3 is TGTGCCAGCAGCGGAGCCACCGGGACAGGGAGTAGGAACGAGCAGTACTTC. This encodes CASSGATGTGSRNEQYF.

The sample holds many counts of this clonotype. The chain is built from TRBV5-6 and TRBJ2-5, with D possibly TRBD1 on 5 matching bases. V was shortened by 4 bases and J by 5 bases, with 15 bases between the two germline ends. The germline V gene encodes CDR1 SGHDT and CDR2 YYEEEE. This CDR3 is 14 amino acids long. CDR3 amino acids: CASSPRGLRETQYF. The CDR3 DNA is TGTGCCAGCAGCCCAAGGGGCCTACGGGAGACCCAGTACTTC.

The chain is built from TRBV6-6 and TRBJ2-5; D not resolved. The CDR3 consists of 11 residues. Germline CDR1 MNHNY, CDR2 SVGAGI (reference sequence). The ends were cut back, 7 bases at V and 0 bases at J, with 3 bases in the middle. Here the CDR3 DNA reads TGTGCCAGCAACCACCAAGAGACCCAGTACTTC. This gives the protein CASNHQETQYF.

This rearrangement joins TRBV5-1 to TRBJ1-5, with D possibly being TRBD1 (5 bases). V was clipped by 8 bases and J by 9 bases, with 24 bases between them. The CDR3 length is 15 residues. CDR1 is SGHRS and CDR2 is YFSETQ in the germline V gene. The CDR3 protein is CARCHGHPERRPQHF. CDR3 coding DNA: TGCGCCAGGTGTCACGGACATCCGGAAAGAAGGCCCCAGCATTTT.

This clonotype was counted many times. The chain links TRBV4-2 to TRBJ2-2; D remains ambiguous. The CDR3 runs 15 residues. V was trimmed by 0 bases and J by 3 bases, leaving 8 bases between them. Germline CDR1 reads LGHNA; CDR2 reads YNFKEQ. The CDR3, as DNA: TGTGCCAGCAGCCAAGAAATTCTCGACACCGGGGAGCTGTTTTTT. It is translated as CASSQEILDTGELFF.

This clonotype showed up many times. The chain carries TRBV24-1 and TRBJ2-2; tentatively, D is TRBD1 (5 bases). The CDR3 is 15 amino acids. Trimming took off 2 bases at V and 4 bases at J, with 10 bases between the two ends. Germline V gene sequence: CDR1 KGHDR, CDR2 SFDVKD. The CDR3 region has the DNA TGTGCCACCAGTGATTCTGACAGATCCACCGGGGAGCTGTTTTTT. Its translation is CATSDSDRSTGELFF.

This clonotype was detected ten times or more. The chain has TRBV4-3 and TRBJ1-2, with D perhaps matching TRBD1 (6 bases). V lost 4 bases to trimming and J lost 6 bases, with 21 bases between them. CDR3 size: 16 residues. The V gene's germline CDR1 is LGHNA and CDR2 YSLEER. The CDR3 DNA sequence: TGCGCCAGCAGCCGAGAATTTCAGGGGTTAAGTAATGGCTACACCTTC. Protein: CASSREFQGLSNGYTF.

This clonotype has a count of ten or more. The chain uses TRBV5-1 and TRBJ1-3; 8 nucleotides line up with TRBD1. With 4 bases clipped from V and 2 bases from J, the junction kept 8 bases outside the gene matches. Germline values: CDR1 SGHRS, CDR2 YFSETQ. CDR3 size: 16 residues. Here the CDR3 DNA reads TGCGCCAGCAGCCGCACGACAGGGGTCGCTGGAAACACCATATATTTT. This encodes CASSRTTGVAGNTIYF. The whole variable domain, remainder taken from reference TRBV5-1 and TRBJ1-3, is KAGVTQTPRYLIKTRGQQVTLSCSPISGHRSVSWYQQTPGQGLQFLFEYFSETQRNKGNFPGRFSGRQFSNSRSEMNVSTLELGDSALYLCASSRTTGVAGNTIYFGEGSWLTVV.

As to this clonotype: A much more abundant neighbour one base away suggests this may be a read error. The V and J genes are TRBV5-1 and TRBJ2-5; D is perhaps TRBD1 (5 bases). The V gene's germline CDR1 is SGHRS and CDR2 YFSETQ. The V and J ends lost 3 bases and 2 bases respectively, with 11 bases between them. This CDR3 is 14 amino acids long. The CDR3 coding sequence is TGCGCCAGCAGCTACTATAAGGGGCAAGAGACCCAGTACTTC. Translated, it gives CASSYYKGQETQYF.

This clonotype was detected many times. The CDR3 coding sequence is TGTGCCAGCAGGCCTAACCGACAGGGTGTAGGGGACTACGAGCAGTACTTC. Protein sequence: CASRPNRQGVGDYEQYF. The V gene is TRBV12-3 or TRBV12-4, the J gene TRBJ2-7, with 7 bases that match TRBD1. With 6 bases clipped from V and 3 bases from J, the junction kept 17 bases outside the gene matches. This CDR3 contains 17 residues.

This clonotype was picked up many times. The CDR3 loop reads CASSLLPGTELNIQYF. The CDR3, as DNA: TGCGCCAGCAGCTTGCTGCCGGGGACGGAACTAAACATTCAGTACTTC. The chain combines TRBV5-1 with TRBJ2-4; D tentatively fits TRBD1 or TRBD2 (5 bases each). V gave up 1 base and J gave up 6 bases, with 17 bases separating them. Germline assignment: CDR1 SGHRS and CDR2 YFSETQ. This CDR3 is 16 amino acids long.